The T cell receptor (beta chain) described here comes from a study of cytomegalovirus exposure and HLA in healthy donors. Study-level information: In an earlier analysis, around 100 million unique TCR beta sequences were found from some 200 million T cells.

CDR1 is SGHRS, CDR2 YFSETQ, per germline. The J segment lost 6 bases and the V segment lost 0 bases, leaving 9 bases of the junction unmatched. This CDR3 is 16 amino acids long. Of note for this clone: The target antigen is unknown.

Both 60 Vbeta primers and 13 Jbeta primers went into the PCR. TCRdb's table, derived via immunoSEQ multiplex PCR, lists solely in-frame clones and lacks some. The sample shows about 280,000 clones, approximately 90% of them seen only once. The study, taken as a whole, reports: Apart from CMV serostatus, no immune exposure information was available. In a later analysis, specific HLA alleles were associated with 16,000 or so TCR beta sequences at a 0.05 false discovery rate.

The source is a woman aged 18-30 years in good health and CMV-seronegative. The chain combines TRBV5-1 with TRBJ2-3, with 8 nucleotides matching TRBD1. Sequenced: PBMCs. CDR3 sequence: CASSLGEYRGADTQYF. In DNA form, the CDR3 reads TGCGCCAGCAGCTTGGGGGAATACAGGGGGGCGGATACGCAGTATTTT.